This T cell receptor beta chain is from a study of blood T cell repertoires in COVID-19. At the level of the study: Samples representing acute and convalescent COVID-19 were sourced from the United States, Italy and Spain. T cells, B-cell-depleted T cells, or PBMCs supplied cDNA or gDNA.

Under the authors' procedure: Amplifying reference gene primers gave estimates of nucleated cell counts. The protocol was immunoSEQ multiplex PCR, while the TCRdb copy is restricted to in-frame clones and leaves out a portion. That table supplies the V and J calls and clone size; D and trimming were determined from the DNA. The sample includes about 160,000 clones, about nine tenths seen only once; the top ten take about 4%. This CDR3 has 14 residues. Between the trimmed V and J ends, which lost 0 bases and 7 bases, there was a span of 12 bases. Germline CDR1 and CDR2: KGHSY and FQNENV. This clone was recorded once.

This receptor was taken from a woman in her sixties with active or convalescent COVID-19. Sequencing was performed on peripheral blood. The chain joins TRBV16 to TRBJ1-2; D is unclear. CDR3 sequence: CASSQSNVGSGYTF. The DNA for the CDR3 is TGTGCCAGCAGCCAATCGAACGTGGGGAGTGGCTACACCTTC.